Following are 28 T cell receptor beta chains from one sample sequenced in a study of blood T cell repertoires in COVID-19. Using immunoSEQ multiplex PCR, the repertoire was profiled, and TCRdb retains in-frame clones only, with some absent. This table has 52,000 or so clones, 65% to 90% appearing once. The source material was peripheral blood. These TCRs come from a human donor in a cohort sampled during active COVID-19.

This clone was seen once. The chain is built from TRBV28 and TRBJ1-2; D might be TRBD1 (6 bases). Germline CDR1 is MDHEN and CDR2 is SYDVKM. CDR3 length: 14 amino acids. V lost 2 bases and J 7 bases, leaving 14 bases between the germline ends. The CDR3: CASSLGQGFRGYTF. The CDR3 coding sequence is TGTGCCAGCAGTTTAGGGCAGGGGTTTCGTGGCTACACCTTC.

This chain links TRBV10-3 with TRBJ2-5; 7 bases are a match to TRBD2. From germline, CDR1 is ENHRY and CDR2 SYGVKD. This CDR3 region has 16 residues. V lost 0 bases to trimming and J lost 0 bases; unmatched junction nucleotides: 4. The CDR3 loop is CAISESFTSDQETQYF. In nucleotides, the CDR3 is TGTGCCATCAGTGAGTCGTTTACTAGCGACCAAGAGACCCAGTACTTC.

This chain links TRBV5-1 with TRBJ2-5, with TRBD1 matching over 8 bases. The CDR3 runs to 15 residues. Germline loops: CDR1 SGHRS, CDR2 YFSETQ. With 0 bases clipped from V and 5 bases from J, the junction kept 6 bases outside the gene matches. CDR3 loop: CASSLDPGGTETQYF. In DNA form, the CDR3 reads TGCGCCAGCAGCTTGGACCCAGGGGGCACTGAGACCCAGTACTTC.

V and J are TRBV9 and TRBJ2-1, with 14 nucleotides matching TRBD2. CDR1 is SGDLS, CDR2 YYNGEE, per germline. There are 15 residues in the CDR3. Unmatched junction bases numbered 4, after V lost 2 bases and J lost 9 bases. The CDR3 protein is CASSVTSGRAAEQFF. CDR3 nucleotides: TGTGCCAGCAGCGTGACTAGCGGGAGGGCCGCTGAGCAGTTCTTC. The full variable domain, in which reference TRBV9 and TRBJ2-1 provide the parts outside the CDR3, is DSGVTQTPKHLITATGQRVTLRCSPRSGDLSVYWYQQSLDQGLQFLIQYYNGEERAKGNILERFSAQQFPDLHSELNLSSLELGDSALYFCASSVTSGRAAEQFFGPGTRLTVL.

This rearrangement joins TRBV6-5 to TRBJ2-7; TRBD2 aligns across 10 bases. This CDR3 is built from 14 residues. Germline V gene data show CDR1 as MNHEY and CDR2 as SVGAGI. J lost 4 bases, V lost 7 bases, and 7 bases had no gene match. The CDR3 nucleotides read TGTGCCAGCACGCGACTAGCGGGCTCTTACGAGCAGTACTTC. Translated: CASTRLAGSYEQYF.

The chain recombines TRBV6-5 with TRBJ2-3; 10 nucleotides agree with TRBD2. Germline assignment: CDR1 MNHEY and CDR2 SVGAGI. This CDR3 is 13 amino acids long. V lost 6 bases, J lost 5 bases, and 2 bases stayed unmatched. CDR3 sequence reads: CASRASGGDTQYF. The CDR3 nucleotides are TGTGCCAGCAGGGCTAGCGGGGGAGATACGCAGTATTTT.

DNA of the CDR3: TGTGCCAGCAGCTCTAGGGGGACAACTTATGGCTACACCTTC. Translating it yields CASSSRGTTYGYTF. The rearrangement links TRBV7-8 to TRBJ1-2, with D possibly matching TRBD1 (6 bases). Germline V gives CDR1 SGHVS, CDR2 FQNEAQ. V was pared by 4 bases and J by 5 bases, with 14 bases between. The CDR3 contains 14 residues.

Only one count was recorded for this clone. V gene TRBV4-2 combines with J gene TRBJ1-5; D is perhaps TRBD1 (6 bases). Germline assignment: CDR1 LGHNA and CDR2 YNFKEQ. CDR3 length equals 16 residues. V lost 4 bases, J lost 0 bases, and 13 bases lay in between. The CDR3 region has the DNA TGTGCCAGCAGCCTAGCTGGGGGCTCTAGCAATCAGCCCCAGCATTTT. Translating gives CASSLAGGSSNQPQHF.

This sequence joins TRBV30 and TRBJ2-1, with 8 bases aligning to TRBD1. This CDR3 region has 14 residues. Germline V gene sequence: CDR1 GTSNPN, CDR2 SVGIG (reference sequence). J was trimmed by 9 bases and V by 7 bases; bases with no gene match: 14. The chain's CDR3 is CASPGGPGSGEQFF. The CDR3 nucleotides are TGTGCCTCCCCAGGGGGCCCCGGATCGGGTGAGCAGTTCTTC.

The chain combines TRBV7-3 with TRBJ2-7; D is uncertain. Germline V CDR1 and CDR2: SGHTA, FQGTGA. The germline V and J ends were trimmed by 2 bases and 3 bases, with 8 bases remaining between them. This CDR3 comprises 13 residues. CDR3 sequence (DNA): TGTGCCAGCAGCTTACGCCCCAGCTACGAGCAGTACTTC. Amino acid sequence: CASSLRPSYEQYF.

The CDR3 region is CASTFQRGRHTDTQYF. CDR3 coding DNA: TGTGCCAGCACCTTCCAGCGGGGGCGGCACACAGATACGCAGTATTTT. The V and J genes are TRBV3-1 (or the pseudogene TRBV3-2) and TRBJ2-3; 8 bases fit TRBD2. The CDR3 covers 16 residues. Trimming at V came to 7 bases and at J to 2 bases, leaving 11 bases not matched to a gene. Germline CDR1 is LGHDT and CDR2 is YNNKEL (reference sequence).

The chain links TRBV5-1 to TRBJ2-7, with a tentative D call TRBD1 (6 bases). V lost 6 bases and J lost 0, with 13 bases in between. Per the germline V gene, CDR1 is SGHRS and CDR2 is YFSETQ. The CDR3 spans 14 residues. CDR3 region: CASTQTGISYEQYF. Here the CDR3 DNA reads TGCGCCAGCACGCAGACAGGAATCTCCTACGAGCAGTACTTC. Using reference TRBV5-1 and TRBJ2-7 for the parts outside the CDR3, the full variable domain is KAGVTQTPRYLIKTRGQQVTLSCSPISGHRSVSWYQQTPGQGLQFLFEYFSETQRNKGNFPGRFSGRQFSNSRSEMNVSTLELGDSALYLCASTQTGISYEQYFGPGTRLTVT.

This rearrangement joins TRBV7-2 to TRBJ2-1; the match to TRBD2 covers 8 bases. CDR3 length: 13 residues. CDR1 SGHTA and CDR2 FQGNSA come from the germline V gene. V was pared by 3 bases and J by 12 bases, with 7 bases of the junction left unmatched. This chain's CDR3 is CASSFPSGTRQFF. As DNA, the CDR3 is TGTGCCAGCAGCTTCCCTTCCGGGACTAGGCAGTTCTTC.

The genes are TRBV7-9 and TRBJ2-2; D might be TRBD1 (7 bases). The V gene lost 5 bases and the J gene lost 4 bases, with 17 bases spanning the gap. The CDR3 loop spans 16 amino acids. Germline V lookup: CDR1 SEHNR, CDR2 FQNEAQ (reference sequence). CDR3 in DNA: TGTGCCAGCAGCCCGCGGGGCAGGGGGTCCACCGGGGAGCTGTTTTTT. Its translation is CASSPRGRGSTGELFF.

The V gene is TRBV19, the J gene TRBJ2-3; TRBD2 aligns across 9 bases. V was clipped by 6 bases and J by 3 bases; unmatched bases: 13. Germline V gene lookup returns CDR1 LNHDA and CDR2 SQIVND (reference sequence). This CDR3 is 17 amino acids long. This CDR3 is CASSRRRLGLATDTQYF. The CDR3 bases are TGTGCCAGTAGCAGACGTAGATTGGGACTAGCTACAGATACGCAGTATTTT.

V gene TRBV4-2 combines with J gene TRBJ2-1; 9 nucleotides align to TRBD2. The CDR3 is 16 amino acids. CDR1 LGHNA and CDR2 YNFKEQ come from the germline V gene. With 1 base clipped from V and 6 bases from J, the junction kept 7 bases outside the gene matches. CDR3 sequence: CASSQVGSGGVNEQFF. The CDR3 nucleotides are TGTGCCAGCAGCCAAGTGGGTAGCGGGGGCGTCAATGAGCAGTTCTTC.

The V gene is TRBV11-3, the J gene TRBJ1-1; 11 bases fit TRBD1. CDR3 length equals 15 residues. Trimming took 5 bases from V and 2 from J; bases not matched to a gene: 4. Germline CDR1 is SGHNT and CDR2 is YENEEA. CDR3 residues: CASSPGQGANTEAFF. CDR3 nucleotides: TGTGCCAGCAGCCCAGGACAGGGGGCTAACACTGAAGCTTTCTTT.

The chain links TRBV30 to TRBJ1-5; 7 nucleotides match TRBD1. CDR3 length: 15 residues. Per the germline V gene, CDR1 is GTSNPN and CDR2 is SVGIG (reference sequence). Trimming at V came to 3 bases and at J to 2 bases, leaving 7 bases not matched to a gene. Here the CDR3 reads CAWSRQGEGNQPQHF. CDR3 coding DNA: TGTGCCTGGAGCAGACAGGGTGAGGGCAATCAGCCCCAGCATTTT.

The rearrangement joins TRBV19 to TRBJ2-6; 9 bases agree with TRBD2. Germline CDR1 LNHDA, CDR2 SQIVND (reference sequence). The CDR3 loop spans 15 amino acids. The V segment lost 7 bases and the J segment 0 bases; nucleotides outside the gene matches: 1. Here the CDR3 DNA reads TGTGCCAGTAATAGCGGGAGCTCTGGGGCCAACGTCCTGACTTTC. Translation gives CASNSGSSGANVLTF.

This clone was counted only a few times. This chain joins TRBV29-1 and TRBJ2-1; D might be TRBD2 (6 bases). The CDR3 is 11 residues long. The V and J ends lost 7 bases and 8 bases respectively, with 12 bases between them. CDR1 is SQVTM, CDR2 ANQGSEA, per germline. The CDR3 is CSGGVQDEQFF. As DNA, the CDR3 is TGCAGCGGGGGGGTTCAGGATGAGCAGTTCTTC.

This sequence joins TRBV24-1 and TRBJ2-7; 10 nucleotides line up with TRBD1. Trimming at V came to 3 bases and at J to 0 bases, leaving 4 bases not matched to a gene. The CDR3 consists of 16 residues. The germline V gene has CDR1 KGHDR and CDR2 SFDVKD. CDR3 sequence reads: CATSDPGTGDSYEQYF. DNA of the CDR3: TGTGCCACCAGTGATCCCGGGACAGGGGACTCCTACGAGCAGTACTTC.

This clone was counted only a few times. The CDR3 spells CASSPGTGGAGTEAFF. CDR3 in DNA: TGCGCCAGCAGCCCCGGGACAGGGGGCGCGGGTACTGAAGCTTTCTTT. J is TRBJ1-1 and V is TRBV5-1; TRBD1 agrees at 12 bases. Trimming cost V 4 bases and J 5 bases; bases outside gene matches: 9. The CDR3 has 16 amino acids. Germline V gene lookup returns CDR1 SGHRS and CDR2 YFSETQ.

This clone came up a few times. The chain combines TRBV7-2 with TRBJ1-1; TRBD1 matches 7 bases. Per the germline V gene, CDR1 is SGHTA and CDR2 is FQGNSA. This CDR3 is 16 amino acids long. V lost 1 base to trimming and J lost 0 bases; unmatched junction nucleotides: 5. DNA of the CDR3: TGTGCCAGCAGCTTAGGGCCAGGGGGTATGAACACTGAAGCTTTCTTT. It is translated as CASSLGPGGMNTEAFF.

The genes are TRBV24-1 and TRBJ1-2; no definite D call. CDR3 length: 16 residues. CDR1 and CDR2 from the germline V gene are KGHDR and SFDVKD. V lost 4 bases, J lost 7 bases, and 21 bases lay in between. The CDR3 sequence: CATSDNGPNMRAGYTF. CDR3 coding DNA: TGTGCCACCAGTGACAACGGCCCCAATATGAGGGCTGGCTACACCTTC.

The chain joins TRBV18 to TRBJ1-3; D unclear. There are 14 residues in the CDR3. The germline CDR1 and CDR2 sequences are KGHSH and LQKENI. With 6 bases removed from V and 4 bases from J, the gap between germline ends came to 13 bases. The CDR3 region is CASSLQGRGNTIYF. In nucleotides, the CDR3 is TGTGCCAGCTCCCTCCAAGGGAGGGGAAACACCATATATTTT.

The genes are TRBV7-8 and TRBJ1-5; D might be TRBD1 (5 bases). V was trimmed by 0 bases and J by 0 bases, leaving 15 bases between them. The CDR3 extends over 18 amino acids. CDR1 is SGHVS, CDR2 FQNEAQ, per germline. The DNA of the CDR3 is TGTGCCAGCAGCTTAGCCCTTACTATTGACAGTAGCAATCAGCCCCAGCATTTT. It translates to CASSLALTIDSSNQPQHF.

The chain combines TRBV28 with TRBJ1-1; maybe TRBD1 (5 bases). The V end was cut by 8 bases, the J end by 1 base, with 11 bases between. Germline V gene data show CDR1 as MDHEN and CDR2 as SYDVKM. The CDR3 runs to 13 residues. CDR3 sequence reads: CASSLDRNTEAFF. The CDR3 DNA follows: TGTGCCAGCTCCTTAGACAGGAACACTGAAGCTTTCTTT.

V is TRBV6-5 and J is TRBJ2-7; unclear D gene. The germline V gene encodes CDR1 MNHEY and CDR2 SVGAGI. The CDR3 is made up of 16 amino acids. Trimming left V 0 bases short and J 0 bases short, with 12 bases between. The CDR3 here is CASSYSLRLSSYEQYF. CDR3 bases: TGTGCCAGCAGTTACTCGTTGCGGTTAAGCTCCTACGAGCAGTACTTC.